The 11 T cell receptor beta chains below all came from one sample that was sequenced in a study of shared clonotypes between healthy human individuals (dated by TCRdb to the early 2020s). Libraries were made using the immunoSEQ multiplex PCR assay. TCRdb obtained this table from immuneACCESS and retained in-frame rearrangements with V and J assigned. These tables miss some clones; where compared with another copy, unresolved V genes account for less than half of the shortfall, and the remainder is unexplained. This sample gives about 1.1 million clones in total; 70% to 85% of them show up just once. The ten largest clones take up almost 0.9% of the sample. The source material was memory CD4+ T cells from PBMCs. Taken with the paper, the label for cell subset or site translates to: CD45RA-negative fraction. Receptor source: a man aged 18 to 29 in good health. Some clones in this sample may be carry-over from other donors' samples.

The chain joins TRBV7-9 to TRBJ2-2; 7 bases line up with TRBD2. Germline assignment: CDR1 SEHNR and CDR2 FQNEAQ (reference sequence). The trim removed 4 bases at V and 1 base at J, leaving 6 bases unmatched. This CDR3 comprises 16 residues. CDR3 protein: CASSSRPSGNTGELFF. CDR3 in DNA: TGTGCCAGCAGCTCTCGTCCTAGCGGGAACACCGGGGAGCTGTTTTTT.

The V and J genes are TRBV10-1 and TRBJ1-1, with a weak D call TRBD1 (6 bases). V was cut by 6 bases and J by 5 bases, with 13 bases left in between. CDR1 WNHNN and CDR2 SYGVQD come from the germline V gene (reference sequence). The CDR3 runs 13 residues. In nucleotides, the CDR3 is TGCGCCAGCAGACAGGGAGAGGGTACTGAAGCTTTCTTT. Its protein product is CASRQGEGTEAFF.

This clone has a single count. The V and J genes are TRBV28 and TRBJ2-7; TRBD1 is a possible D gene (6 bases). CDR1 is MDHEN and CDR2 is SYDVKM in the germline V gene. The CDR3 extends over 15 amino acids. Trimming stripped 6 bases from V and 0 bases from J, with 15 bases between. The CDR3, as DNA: TGTGCCAGCAGAATAAAGGGACACGGCTCCTACGAGCAGTACTTC. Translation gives CASRIKGHGSYEQYF.

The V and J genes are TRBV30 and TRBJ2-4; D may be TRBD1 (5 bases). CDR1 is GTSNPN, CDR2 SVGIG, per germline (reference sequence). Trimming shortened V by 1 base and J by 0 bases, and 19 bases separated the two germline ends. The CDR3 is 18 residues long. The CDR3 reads CAWSATVVTGLAKNIQYF. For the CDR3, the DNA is TGTGCCTGGAGTGCCACGGTCGTAACAGGATTAGCCAAAAACATTCAGTACTTC. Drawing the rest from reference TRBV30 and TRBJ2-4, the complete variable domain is SQTIHQWPATLVQPVGSPLSLECTVEGTSNPNLYWYRQAAGRGLQLLFYSVGIGQISSEVPQNLSASRPQDRQFILSSKKLLLSDSGFYLCAWSATVVTGLAKNIQYFGAGTRLSVL.

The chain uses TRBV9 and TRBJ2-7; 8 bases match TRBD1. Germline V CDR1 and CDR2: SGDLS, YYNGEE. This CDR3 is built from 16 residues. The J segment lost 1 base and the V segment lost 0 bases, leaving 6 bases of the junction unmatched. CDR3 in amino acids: CASSVAVGTGSYEQYF. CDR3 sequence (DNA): TGTGCCAGCAGCGTAGCTGTTGGGACAGGTTCCTACGAGCAGTACTTC.

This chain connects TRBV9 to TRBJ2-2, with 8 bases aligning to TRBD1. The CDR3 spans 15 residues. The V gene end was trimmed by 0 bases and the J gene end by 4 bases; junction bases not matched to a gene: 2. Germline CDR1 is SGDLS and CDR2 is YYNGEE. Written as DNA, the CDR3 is TGTGCCAGCAGCGTAGTCGACAGGGGCACCGGGGAGCTGTTTTTT. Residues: CASSVVDRGTGELFF.

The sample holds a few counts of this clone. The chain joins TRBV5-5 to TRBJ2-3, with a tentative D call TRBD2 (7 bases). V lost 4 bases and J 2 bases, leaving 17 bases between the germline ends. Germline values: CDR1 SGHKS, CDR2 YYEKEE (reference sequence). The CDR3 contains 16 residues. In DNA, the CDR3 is TGTGCCAGCAGCGAGGACGCGGGGGCGACCACAGATACGCAGTATTTT. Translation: CASSEDAGATTDTQYF.

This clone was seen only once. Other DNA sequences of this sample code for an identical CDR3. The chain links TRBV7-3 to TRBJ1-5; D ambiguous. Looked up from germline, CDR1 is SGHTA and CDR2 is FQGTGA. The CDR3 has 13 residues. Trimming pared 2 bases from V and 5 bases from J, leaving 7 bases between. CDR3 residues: CASSLLRDQPQHF. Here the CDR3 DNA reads TGTGCCAGCAGCTTATTGAGGGATCAGCCCCAGCATTTT.

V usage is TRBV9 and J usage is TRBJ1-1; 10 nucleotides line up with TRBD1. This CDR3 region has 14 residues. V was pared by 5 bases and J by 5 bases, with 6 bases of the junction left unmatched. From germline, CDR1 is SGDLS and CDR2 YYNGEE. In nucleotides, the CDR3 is TGTGCCAGCAGTCCGGGACAGGGGCGAACTGAAGCTTTCTTT. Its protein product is CASSPGQGRTEAFF.

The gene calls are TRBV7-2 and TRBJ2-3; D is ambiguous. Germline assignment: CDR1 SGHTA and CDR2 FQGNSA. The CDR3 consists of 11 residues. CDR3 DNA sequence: TGTGGGGCCTCTGATACAGATACGCAGTATTTT. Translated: CGASDTDTQYF.

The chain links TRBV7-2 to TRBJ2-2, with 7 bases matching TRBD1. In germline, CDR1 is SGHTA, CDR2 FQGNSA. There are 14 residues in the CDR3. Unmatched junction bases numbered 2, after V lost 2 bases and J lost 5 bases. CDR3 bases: TGTGCCAGCAGCTTACGACAGGGTACCGGGGAGCTGTTTTTT. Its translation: CASSLRQGTGELFF. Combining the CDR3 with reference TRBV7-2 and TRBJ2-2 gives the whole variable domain GAGVSQSPSNKVTEKGKDVELRCDPISGHTALYWYRQSLGQGLEFLIYFQGNSAPDKSGLPSDRFSAERTGGSVSTLTIQRTQQEDSAVYLCASSLRQGTGELFFGEGSRLTVL.